Shown below are 9 T cell receptor beta chains from a single sample sequenced in a study of CD8+ T cells in alopecia areata (dated by TCRdb to the late 2010s). The library was made by the immunoSEQ multiplex PCR assay. RNA was extracted from all samples and reverse transcribed into cDNA as template for TCR sequencing. TCRdb retrieved this table from immuneACCESS and kept in-frame rearrangements only. Not all clones are present; in checked studies, unresolved V genes account for under half, and no reason is known for the remainder. Recorded for this sample are about 200,000 clones; less than 65% of them occurred a single time. Together, the top ten hold approximately 1% of the sample. The time point label corresponds to: 20 to 30 weeks on oral tofacitinib. Taken with the paper, the label for treatment or condition translates to: oral pan-JAK inhibitor, 5-10 mg twice daily. Specimen: CD4+ T cells sorted from blood, collected at week 24, from a patient treated with tofacitinib. The source of these receptors is a human donor with alopecia areata.

V gene TRBV15 combines with J gene TRBJ1-2; D gene unclear. The length of the CDR3 is 11 residues. V was pared by 1 base and J by 10 bases, with 7 bases between. Germline values: CDR1 LNHNV, CDR2 YYDKDF (reference sequence). The DNA for the CDR3 is TGTGCCACCAGCAGAGGGGCCGCCTACACCTTC. This translates into CATSRGAAYTF.

V usage is TRBV25-1 and J usage is TRBJ1-2; D remains unclear. Germline CDR1 and CDR2: MGHDK and SYGVNS. The ends were cut back, 2 bases at V and 0 bases at J, with 10 bases in the middle. The CDR3 contains 15 residues. CDR3 protein: CASSEGGSPNYGYTF. CDR3 bases: TGTGCCAGCAGTGAAGGAGGCAGTCCTAACTATGGCTACACCTTC.

This chain connects TRBV2 to TRBJ1-2, with 7 nucleotides matching TRBD1. Germline loops: CDR1 SNHLY, CDR2 FYNNEI. The CDR3 totals 13 residues. V lost 6 bases to trimming and J lost 8 bases; unmatched junction nucleotides: 9. The CDR3 bases are TGTGCCAGCAGCGGACAGGATCAAGGAGGCTACACCTTC. Its protein product is CASSGQDQGGYTF.

The chain is built from TRBV5-1 and TRBJ2-5, with TRBD2 identical over 8 bases. J lost 5 bases, V lost 3 bases, and 6 bases had no gene match. The germline CDR1 and CDR2 sequences are SGHRS and YFSETQ. This CDR3 is built from 14 residues. The CDR3 bases are TGCGCCAGCAGCTCCCCGGGGACTAGGGAGACCCAGTACTTC. Translating gives CASSSPGTRETQYF.

This clone was seen a few times. As DNA, the CDR3 is TGTGCTAGTTACCTTCACAACACTGAAGCTTTCTTT. It encodes CASYLHNTEAFF. The chain recombines TRBV12-5 with TRBJ1-1; D remains unclear. CDR1 is LGHNT and CDR2 is FRNRAP in the germline V gene. This CDR3 is built from 12 residues. V dropped 8 bases and J dropped 2 bases, with 9 bases sitting between them.

On this clone itself: This specimen includes other DNA sequences encoding the same CDR3. This chain connects TRBV29-1 to TRBJ2-6; a weak D match, TRBD2 (6 bases). The CDR3 loop spans 13 amino acids. The V and J ends lost 6 bases and 2 bases respectively, with 8 bases between them. Germline V gene sequence: CDR1 SQVTM, CDR2 ANQGSEA. In DNA form, the CDR3 reads TGCAGCGTCGGAGGGGCTGGGGCCAACGTCCTGACTTTC. It translates to CSVGGAGANVLTF.

The rearrangement links TRBV11-1 to TRBJ2-3; 12 bases match TRBD2. This CDR3 region has 15 residues. Germline V CDR1 and CDR2: SGHAT, FQDESV (reference sequence). The ends lost 1 base at V and 9 bases at J; junction bases unmatched: 5. The CDR3 spells CASSLDWTSGETQYF. Written as DNA, the CDR3 is TGTGCCAGCAGCTTAGATTGGACTAGCGGGGAAACGCAGTATTTT.

V usage is TRBV30 and J usage is TRBJ1-2, with a weak D call TRBD1 (5 bases). V was pared by 4 bases and J by 8 bases, with 11 bases between. The CDR3 is made up of 11 amino acids. Germline assignment: CDR1 GTSNPN and CDR2 SVGIG (reference sequence). CDR3 DNA: TGTGCCTGGACTCTGGGGCTGGGCTACACCTTC. Its translation: CAWTLGLGYTF.

The V gene is TRBV4-3, the J gene TRBJ2-1, with D perhaps matching TRBD1 (6 bases). The CDR3 is 15 amino acids. Germline loops: CDR1 LGHNA, CDR2 YSLEER. V lost 0 bases, J lost 6 bases, and 12 bases lay in between. Here the CDR3 DNA reads TGCGCCAGCAGCCAAGAGTTGTCAGGGGCCAATGAGCAGTTCTTC. It yields the protein CASSQELSGANEQFF.